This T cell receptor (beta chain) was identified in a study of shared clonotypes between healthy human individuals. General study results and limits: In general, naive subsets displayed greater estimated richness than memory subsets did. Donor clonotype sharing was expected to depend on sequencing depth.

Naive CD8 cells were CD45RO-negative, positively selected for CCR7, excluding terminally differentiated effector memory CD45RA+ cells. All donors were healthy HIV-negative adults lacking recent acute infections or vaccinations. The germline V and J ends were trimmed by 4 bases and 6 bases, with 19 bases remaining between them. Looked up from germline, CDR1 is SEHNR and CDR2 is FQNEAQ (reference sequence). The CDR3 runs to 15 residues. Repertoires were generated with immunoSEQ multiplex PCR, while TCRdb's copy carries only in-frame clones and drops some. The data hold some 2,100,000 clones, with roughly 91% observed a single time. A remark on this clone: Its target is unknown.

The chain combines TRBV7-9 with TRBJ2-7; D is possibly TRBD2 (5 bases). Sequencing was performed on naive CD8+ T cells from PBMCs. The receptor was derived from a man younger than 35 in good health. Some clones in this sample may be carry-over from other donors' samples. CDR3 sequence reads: CASSSPWAGDSEQYF. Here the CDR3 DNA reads TGTGCCAGCAGCTCCCCATGGGCCGGGGATTCCGAGCAGTACTTC.